This paragraph reports one T cell receptor beta chain. Its cognate antigen is unknown. Trimming pared 5 bases from V and 1 base from J, leaving 8 bases between. Germline assignment: CDR1 LGHNA and CDR2 YNFKEQ. The CDR3 covers 14 residues. Generated by immunoSEQ multiplex PCR, the TCRdb table keeps only in-frame clones and is missing some. The table shows 40,000 to 55,000 clones, with about 76% occurring only once. The record originates from a study of T cells in localized non-small cell lung cancer. The study, taken as a whole, reports: The greatest T cell clonality was found in uninvolved adjacent lung (higher than in tumor). Elevated blood T cell density was associated with longer overall survival. A single tumor region was sequenced, leaving heterogeneity possible.

This chain links TRBV4-2 with TRBJ2-2, with no clear D. The clonotype was recovered from a man aged 35 to 70 with stage III lung adenocarcinoma. The specimen comprised peripheral blood mononuclear cells, sampled before any cancer treatment. CDR3 amino acids: CASSLEGNTGELFF. Written as DNA, the CDR3 is TGTGCCAGCAGCTTGGAAGGGAACACCGGGGAGCTGTTTTTT.